The entry below gives a single TCR beta chain sequence along with its context. What it binds is unknown. The ends were cut back, 0 bases at V and 0 bases at J, with 10 bases in the middle. Germline loops: CDR1 MNHEY, CDR2 SVGAGI. The CDR3 extends over 16 amino acids. This entry comes from a study of cytomegalovirus exposure and HLA in healthy donors. The primer mix had 60 Vbeta and 13 Jbeta primers. Sequencing used immunoSEQ multiplex PCR; TCRdb keeps in-frame clones, though not all of them. The sample consists of approximately 140,000 clones, about 80% of them appearing once. Study-level results: The study put roughly 160 TCR beta chains on its list as cytomegalovirus-associated. In an earlier analysis, in around 590 donors, most V segments appeared productive either ~90% or ~30% of the time.

The chain couples TRBV6-5 to TRBJ2-3; unclear D gene. The sample was PBMCs. This clonotype was obtained from a woman aged 45-59 years in good health and CMV-seronegative. The CDR3 region is CASSYSGLQSTDTQYF. The DNA for the CDR3 is TGTGCCAGCAGTTACTCTGGTCTACAGAGCACAGATACGCAGTATTTT.